The 27 T cell receptor beta chains reported below all come from one sample, sequenced in a study of beta chain features in type 1 diabetes (dated by TCRdb to between 2017 and 2018). Libraries came from the immunoSEQ multiplex PCR assay. The High Capacity cDNA Reverse Transcription Kit was used to reverse transcribe all of the isolated RNA, meaning that expressed TCRB transcripts were what got sequenced. Not all clones reach the TCRdb copy of this immuneACCESS table, which keeps in-frame sequences only. Checked studies attribute under half of the gap to unresolved V genes and leave the rest unexplained. The table for this sample lists approximately 250,000 clones; 9.6% of them were counted only once. Of the sample, under 0.045% is held by the ten largest clones. Sequenced input: naive CD4+ T cells from blood. The meaning of the sample's cell subset or site label: true naive CD4+ T cells. All receptors come from a woman between 18 and 29 years old in good health.

Only a few counts were recorded for this clone. This chain links TRBV11-2 with TRBJ2-1, with 8 bases that match TRBD2. J gave up 2 bases and V 2 bases, and 11 bases lay outside the gene matches. The length of the CDR3 is 18 residues. Germline loops: CDR1 SGHAT, CDR2 FQNNGV. Here the CDR3 DNA reads TGTGCCAGCAGCTTATTTATGCCTGGGCGGGGGGCCTACAATGAGCAGTTCTTC. This sequence encodes CASSLFMPGRGAYNEQFF.

This clone was seen only a few times. The chain links TRBV5-1 to TRBJ2-7; possibly TRBD1 for D (6 bases). The CDR3 loop spans 16 amino acids. V dropped 4 bases and J dropped 2 bases, with 19 bases sitting between them. Germline-derived CDR1 and CDR2 are SGHRS and YFSETQ. This CDR3 is CASSATGPPSTYEQYF. In nucleotides, the CDR3 is TGCGCCAGCAGCGCCACAGGGCCCCCGTCTACCTACGAGCAGTACTTC.

V and J are TRBV5-1 and TRBJ2-3, with a possible D match to TRBD2 (5 bases). Germline V CDR1 and CDR2: SGHRS, YFSETQ. The CDR3 length is 14 residues. Trimming shortened V by 4 bases and J by 0 bases, and 9 bases separated the two germline ends. CDR3 nucleotide sequence: TGCGCCAGCAGCCCGGACTCTAGCACAGATACGCAGTATTTT. This translates into CASSPDSSTDTQYF. The complete variable domain, with remaining parts taken from reference TRBV5-1 and TRBJ2-3, reads KAGVTQTPRYLIKTRGQQVTLSCSPISGHRSVSWYQQTPGQGLQFLFEYFSETQRNKGNFPGRFSGRQFSNSRSEMNVSTLELGDSALYLCASSPDSSTDTQYFGPGTRLTVL.

This clone showed up just a few times. This chain uses TRBV10-3 with TRBJ2-5, with a possible D match to TRBD2 (6 bases). CDR1 ENHRY and CDR2 SYGVKD come from the germline V gene. Trimming pared 5 bases from V and 5 bases from J, leaving 12 bases between. This CDR3 comprises 13 residues. Written as DNA, the CDR3 is TGTGCCATCAGTCGGGGGAGCGGGGAGACCCAGTACTTC. Its translation is CAISRGSGETQYF.

V is TRBV7-2 and J is TRBJ2-5, with 9 bases lining up with TRBD2. The CDR3 totals 15 residues. Germline CDR1 and CDR2: SGHTA and FQGNSA. V was pared by 7 bases and J by 0 bases, with 6 bases of the junction left unmatched. The CDR3 DNA follows: TGTGCCAGCACCCCCGCTAGCGGGAACCAAGAGACCCAGTACTTC. This translates into CASTPASGNQETQYF.

This clone was seen more than once but under ten times. This sequence joins TRBV6-1 and TRBJ1-1; TRBD1 matches 9 bases. The germline CDR1 and CDR2 sequences are MNHNS and SASEGT. J was trimmed by 1 base and V by 7 bases; bases with no gene match: 4. The CDR3 covers 14 residues. CDR3 DNA sequence: TGTGCCAGCATGACGGGACAGGGGAACACTGAAGCTTTCTTT. Translated, it gives CASMTGQGNTEAFF.

This chain links TRBV6-5 with TRBJ1-1, with D unresolved. The germline V gene encodes CDR1 MNHEY and CDR2 SVGAGI. CDR3 length: 14 amino acids. Trimming stripped 4 bases from V and 6 bases from J, with 15 bases between. CDR3 bases: TGTGCCAGCAGTTTTGGAGGCCCCGCACCTGAAGCTTTCTTT. Its translation: CASSFGGPAPEAFF.

The chain carries TRBV30 and TRBJ2-5; a weak D match, TRBD1 (7 bases). CDR1 is GTSNPN, CDR2 SVGIG, per germline (reference sequence). There are 12 residues in the CDR3. V lost 5 bases and J 5 bases, leaving 12 bases between the germline ends. CDR3 coding DNA: TGTGCCTGGGGACCAGGGGGGGAGACCCAGTACTTC. This codes for CAWGPGGETQYF.

This clone has a handful of counts. DNA for the CDR3: TGTGCCAGCAGCCCGAGGGGACAGGGGGCGGGCTACACCTTC. This codes for CASSPRGQGAGYTF. V gene TRBV9 combines with J gene TRBJ1-2; 12 bases match TRBD1. CDR3 length equals 14 residues. The germline gives CDR1 SGDLS, CDR2 YYNGEE. Unmatched junction bases numbered 6, after V lost 4 bases and J lost 8 bases.

As regards this clone: This same CDR3 is encoded by further DNA sequences in the sample. The chain is built from TRBV4-1 and TRBJ2-2; 8 nucleotides agree with TRBD2. CDR1 and CDR2 from the germline V gene are MGHRA and YSYEKL. With V trimmed by 2 bases and J by 4 bases, 3 bases remained unmatched. This CDR3 contains 15 residues. In nucleotides, the CDR3 is TGCGCCAGCAGCCAAACGGGAGGGCGCACCGGGGAGCTGTTTTTT. It specifies CASSQTGGRTGELFF.

The chain links TRBV30 to TRBJ1-1; tentatively, D is TRBD1 (6 bases). The ends were cut back, 5 bases at V and 0 bases at J, with 10 bases in the middle. This CDR3 contains 13 residues. Germline-derived CDR1 and CDR2 are GTSNPN and SVGIG (reference sequence). CDR3 sequence reads: CAWADRLNTEAFF. DNA for the CDR3: TGTGCCTGGGCTGACAGGTTGAACACTGAAGCTTTCTTT.

The chain links TRBV9 to TRBJ2-4, with D tentatively TRBD2 (6 bases). The V gene's germline CDR1 is SGDLS and CDR2 YYNGEE. Trimming left V 0 bases short and J 0 bases short, with 16 bases between. The CDR3 length is 18 residues. The CDR3 nucleotides read TGTGCCAGCAGCGTAGGAGCATCGGGGGTACTAGCCAAAAACATTCAGTACTTC. It codes for CASSVGASGVLAKNIQYF.

This clone was counted a few times. The CDR3 DNA reads TGTGCCAGCCACGACAGGGGATTGGAGACCCAGTACTTC. Encoded protein: CASHDRGLETQYF. This chain joins TRBV19 and TRBJ2-5; 8 bases agree with TRBD1. This CDR3 comprises 13 residues. Germline trimming cut 9 bases from V and 5 bases from J; bases unmatched to any gene: 8. In germline, CDR1 is LNHDA, CDR2 SQIVND (reference sequence).

CDR3 sequence (DNA): TGTGCCAGCAGTTCTAACAGGGCGATAAACACTGAAGCTTTCTTT. Translation: CASSSNRAINTEAFF. The V call is TRBV6-5, the J call TRBJ1-1, with D tentatively TRBD1 (6 bases). V shed 4 bases and J shed 2 bases, with 14 bases lying between them. The CDR3 sequence is 15 residues long. CDR1 is MNHEY, CDR2 SVGAGI, per germline.

This clone was recorded a few times. This sequence joins TRBV5-1 and TRBJ1-4; TRBD1 matches at 9 bases. V trimming: 1 base; J trimming: 8 bases; junction bases outside the gene matches: 6. CDR1 and CDR2 from the germline V gene are SGHRS and YFSETQ. The CDR3 spans 15 residues. CDR3 residues: CASSLPGTGIEKLFF. Here the CDR3 DNA reads TGCGCCAGCAGCTTGCCCGGGACAGGGATCGAAAAACTGTTTTTT. Using reference TRBV5-1 and TRBJ1-4 for the parts outside the CDR3, the full variable domain is KAGVTQTPRYLIKTRGQQVTLSCSPISGHRSVSWYQQTPGQGLQFLFEYFSETQRNKGNFPGRFSGRQFSNSRSEMNVSTLELGDSALYLCASSLPGTGIEKLFFGSGTQLSVL.

V and J are TRBV6-4 and TRBJ2-5; 15 nucleotides agree with TRBD2. Trimming took 2 bases from V and 6 from J; bases not matched to a gene: 7. Germline lookup yields CDR1 MRHNA and CDR2 SNTAGT. The CDR3 has 17 residues. This CDR3 is CASSDRTSGGAWKTQYF. The CDR3 region has the DNA TGTGCCAGCAGTGACAGGACTAGCGGGGGGGCCTGGAAGACCCAGTACTTC.

The CDR3 region is CSVFPPPRGSGDGYTF. The CDR3, as DNA: TGCAGCGTTTTCCCCCCTCCACGCGGGTCGGGCGATGGCTACACCTTC. V and J are TRBV29-1 and TRBJ1-2; D unresolved. Germline lookup yields CDR1 SQVTM and CDR2 ANQGSEA. The CDR3 is 16 residues long. Trimming pared 5 bases from V and 6 bases from J, leaving 25 bases between.

The rearrangement links TRBV5-1 to TRBJ2-1; the match to TRBD2 covers 13 bases. CDR1 SGHRS and CDR2 YFSETQ come from the germline V gene. The CDR3 has 15 amino acids. V lost 3 bases, J lost 7 bases, and 4 bases stayed unmatched. CDR3 DNA: TGCGCCAGCAGCTCTGGACTAGCGGGAGCGAATGAGCAGTTCTTC. This gives the protein CASSSGLAGANEQFF.

The chain couples TRBV6-5 to TRBJ2-2; TRBD2 matches at 12 bases. The CDR3 is 15 residues long. V dropped 5 bases and J dropped 4; count of bases not matched to a gene: 2. Germline V gives CDR1 MNHEY, CDR2 SVGAGI. DNA of the CDR3: TGTGCCAGCAGTGGACTAGCGGGGTTCACCGGGGAGCTGTTTTTT. It is translated as CASSGLAGFTGELFF.

This sequence joins TRBV5-1 and TRBJ1-1, with unresolved D. The CDR3 extends over 15 amino acids. Deletions cut 1 base from V and 3 bases from J, with 13 bases between. Germline V CDR1 and CDR2: SGHRS, YFSETQ. In DNA form, the CDR3 reads TGCGCCAGCAGCTTGACATCCCTGAGGGACACTGAAGCTTTCTTT. Protein product: CASSLTSLRDTEAFF.

The V call is TRBV6-5, the J call TRBJ2-7, with D possibly being TRBD1 (6 bases). The germline V and J ends were trimmed by 6 bases and 0 bases, with 9 bases remaining between them. The CDR3 sequence is 13 residues long. Germline V gives CDR1 MNHEY, CDR2 SVGAGI. The CDR3 region is CASRRQDSYEQYF. The CDR3 DNA is TGTGCCAGCAGGCGACAGGACTCCTACGAGCAGTACTTC.

This chain links TRBV6-1 with TRBJ1-6; TRBD1 matches at 9 bases. This CDR3 spans 14 amino acids. Germline V gene sequence: CDR1 MNHNS, CDR2 SASEGT. After removal of 6 bases from V and 6 bases from J, the junction contained 3 bases not matched to a gene. The CDR3 DNA sequence: TGTGCCAGCAGCCAGGACAGGGGTAATTCACCCCTCCACTTT. This sequence encodes CASSQDRGNSPLHF.

The chain recombines TRBV19 with TRBJ1-1; D is unresolved. Trimming cost V 3 bases and J 11 bases, with 19 bases left between them. The CDR3 consists of 14 residues. The germline CDR1 and CDR2 sequences are LNHDA and SQIVND (reference sequence). The CDR3 loop reads CASSILTTGRRAFF. The CDR3 DNA follows: TGTGCCAGTAGTATTCTGACCACGGGTAGAAGGGCTTTCTTT.

The chain combines TRBV27 with TRBJ2-7, with 7 positions matching TRBD1. Looked up from germline, CDR1 is MNHEY and CDR2 is SMNVEV (reference sequence). The CDR3 extends over 14 amino acids. The V and J ends lost 6 bases and 4 bases, in that order; junction bases with no gene match: 9. The CDR3, as DNA: TGTGCCAGCAGCTCGACAGGGTTCGGGTACGAGCAGTACTTC. It codes for CASSSTGFGYEQYF.

This clone was found many times. The chain recombines TRBV29-1 with TRBJ2-1; 11 bases map to TRBD2. V was pared by 2 bases and J by 10 bases, with 4 bases of the junction left unmatched. The CDR3 covers 13 residues. Germline CDR1 and CDR2: SQVTM and ANQGSEA. Written as DNA, the CDR3 is TGCAGCGTTGAACGAGCTAGCGGGAGGGAGCAGTTCTTC. The encoded protein is CSVERASGREQFF.

This clone was picked up a small number of times. V and J are TRBV5-1 and TRBJ2-7; 7 nucleotides agree with TRBD2. The CDR3 loop spans 16 amino acids. After removal of 0 bases from V and 0 bases from J, the junction contained 6 bases not matched to a gene. CDR1 and CDR2 (germline): SGHRS, YFSETQ. The DNA of the CDR3 is TGCGCCAGCAGCTTGGCGTCGGGGGGTAGCTCCTACGAGCAGTACTTC. As protein: CASSLASGGSSYEQYF.

This clone appeared a few times. The V call is TRBV2, the J call TRBJ1-2; 10 positions agree with TRBD1. The CDR3 is 17 amino acids. Germline CDR1 and CDR2: SNHLY and FYNNEI. V was clipped by 3 bases and J by 8 bases; unmatched bases: 15. In DNA form, the CDR3 reads TGTGCCAGCAGTGAGAGATCGGGTAGGACAGGGGGGCGAGGCTACACCTTC. It specifies CASSERSGRTGGRGYTF.